The TCR beta chain described here comes from a study of OX40 agonist ivuxolimab in advanced cancers. Study-level background: Patients received intravenous ivuxolimab every 2 weeks at 0.01 to 10 mg/kg. Partial responses were achieved by three patients, of whom one had hepatocellular carcinoma and two had cutaneous melanoma. Study-wide results and limits: There were, on average, more expanded clones in CD8+ T cells than in CD4+. Both blood CD4+ and CD8+ T cells showed clonal growth by week 6 at 0.1 to 3.0 mg/kg.

Produced via immunoSEQ multiplex PCR; TCRdb's table is partial and in-frame only. This table holds about 82,000 clones, around 88% found once. This clone was counted a single time. Its cognate antigen is unknown. With 4 bases removed from V and 6 bases from J, the gap between germline ends came to 9 bases. Looked up from germline, CDR1 is SQVTM and CDR2 is ANQGSEA. CDR3 length: 12 residues. This TCR came from an adult with an advanced solid tumor such as melanoma, head and neck, liver or kidney cancer. The sequenced sample was CD4+ or CD8+ T cells sorted from blood, obtained in a trial of the OX40 agonist ivuxolimab. V is TRBV29-1 and J is TRBJ2-2; D gene ambiguous. CDR3 sequence: CSVGRVAGELFF. The CDR3 region has the DNA TGCAGCGTTGGTCGGGTGGCCGGGGAGCTGTTTTTT.